The rows below give T cell receptor beta chains drawn from one sample of a study of identical twins. Using its own MiXCR run on the 5' RACE reads, TCRdb lists one record per CDR3 protein. The repertoire holds around 490,000 distinct CDR3 sequences, with roughly an eighth as singletons. This sample also appeared in a second study, on yellow fever vaccine responses in identical twins.

The specimen was CD4+ T cells sorted from blood. These TCRs come from a woman aged 18 to 35 in good health. The CDR3 runs from the conserved cysteine through the conserved F or W. D genes are given only for firm matches. Part of the rows lack a size; the others show once, few, many or a class for expanded clones.

d_call,v_call,clone_size,j_call,cdr3_aa,cdr3_nt
.,TRBV11-3,.,TRBJ2-7,CASSRGGVLGSYEQYF,TGTGCCAGCAGTCGAGGAGGGGTACTAGGATCCTACGAGCAGTACTTC
.,TRBV5-1,few,TRBJ1-1,CASSLESGLNTEAFF,TGCGCCAGCAGCTTGGAATCAGGGCTGAACACTGAAGCTTTCTTT
.,TRBV24-1,many,TRBJ2-1,CATSGRDFYNEQFF,TGTGCCACCAGTGGTCGAGACTTCTACAATGAGCAGTTCTTC
.,TRBV6-2/TRBV6-3,.,TRBJ2-7,CASSRRTLNYEQYF,TGTGCCAGCAGTCGACGGACGCTGAACTACGAGCAGTACTTC
.,TRBV6-4,.,TRBJ2-3,CASSDSAGLPDTQYF,TGTGCCAGCAGTGACTCGGCGGGGTTGCCAGATACGCAGTATTTT
TRBD1,TRBV5-1,few,TRBJ2-3,CASSNTGTALTDTQYF,TGCGCCAGCAGCAACACCGGGACAGCATTAACAGATACGCAGTATTTT
.,TRBV15,few,TRBJ2-5,CATSRDGRAQETQYF,TGTGCCACCAGCAGAGACGGCAGGGCCCAAGAGACCCAGTACTTC
TRBD2,TRBV12-3/TRBV12-4,many,TRBJ2-2,CASSITGLAVNTGELFF,TGTGCCAGCAGCATTACGGGACTAGCGGTGAACACCGGGGAGCTGTTTTTT
.,TRBV2,.,TRBJ1-6,CASTTDRNSPLHF,TGTGCCAGCACCACGGACCGAAATTCACCCCTCCACTTT
.,TRBV5-6,few,TRBJ2-1,CASSFLRDNYNEQFF,TGTGCCAGCAGCTTCCTCCGGGACAATTACAATGAGCAGTTCTTC
TRBD1,TRBV29-1,few,TRBJ2-1,CSGGDRGPGNEQFF,TGCAGCGGCGGGGACAGGGGGCCTGGCAATGAGCAGTTCTTC
TRBD1,TRBV7-2,few,TRBJ2-3,CASSLVGTGGGADTQYF,TGTGCCAGCAGCTTAGTAGGGACAGGGGGCGGCGCAGATACGCAGTATTTT
TRBD1,TRBV12-3/TRBV12-4,.,TRBJ1-1,CASRDRGGYTEAFF,TGTGCCAGCAGGGACAGGGGTGGATACACTGAAGCTTTCTTT
TRBD1,TRBV7-8,many,TRBJ2-3,CASSSIIQGFSDTQYF,TGTGCCAGCAGCTCAATAATACAGGGGTTCTCAGATACGCAGTATTTT
.,TRBV15,once,TRBJ1-2,CATSRDLDRPRRGYTF,TGTGCCACCAGCAGAGATCTTGACAGGCCCCGGAGGGGCTACACCTTC
.,TRBV5-6,few,TRBJ2-7,CASSLVAWSGYEQYF,TGTGCCAGCAGCTTGGTCGCGTGGTCGGGTTACGAGCAGTACTTC
TRBD2,TRBV5-1,few,TRBJ2-3,CASGPAGVVDTQYF,TGCGCCAGCGGGCCAGCGGGAGTTGTAGATACGCAGTATTTT
.,TRBV7-3,.,TRBJ2-3,CASSSDGISTDTQYF,TGTGCCAGCAGCTCCGACGGGATAAGCACAGATACGCAGTATTTT
.,TRBV19,.,TRBJ2-1,CASRPTSHNEQFF,TGTGCCAGTAGGCCGACAAGCCACAATGAGCAGTTCTTC
TRBD2,TRBV14,few,TRBJ2-1,CASSPLSGGIYNEQFF,TGTGCCAGCAGCCCCCTGTCGGGGGGGATTTACAATGAGCAGTTCTTC
TRBD1,TRBV7-6,.,TRBJ2-1,CASSSTGGMLNEQFF,TGTGCCAGCAGCTCAACAGGGGGCATGCTCAATGAGCAGTTCTTC
.,TRBV5-6,many,TRBJ2-2,CASNYYSDTGELFF,TGTGCCAGCAACTACTATAGCGACACCGGGGAGCTGTTTTTT
.,TRBV7-2,.,TRBJ2-7,CASRNSYEQYF,TGTGCCAGCAGAAACTCGTACGAGCAGTACTTC
TRBD2,TRBV12-5,.,TRBJ2-3,CASGSGLAGITDTQYF,TGTGCTAGTGGCTCCGGACTAGCGGGAATCACAGATACGCAGTATTTT
.,TRBV30,.,TRBJ1-6,CAWSGNTISPLHF,TGTGCCTGGAGTGGTAATACGATTTCACCCCTCCACTTT
TRBD1,TRBV5-1,few,TRBJ2-2,CASSLRDRDTGELFF,TGCGCCAGCAGCCTCCGGGACAGGGACACCGGGGAGCTGTTTTTT
TRBD1,TRBV5-6,.,TRBJ1-2,CASRSTDRELYGYTF,TGTGCCAGCAGATCAACTGACAGGGAACTCTATGGCTACACCTTC
TRBD1,TRBV2,few,TRBJ2-7,CASKTGVKAEQYF,TGTGCCAGCAAGACAGGGGTAAAAGCCGAGCAGTACTTC
TRBD1,TRBV5-1,few,TRBJ1-2,CASSFYLTGNYGYTF,TGCGCCAGCAGCTTTTACTTGACAGGGAACTATGGCTACACCTTC
.,TRBV7-3,many,TRBJ2-3,CASSTTSTDTQYF,TGTGCCAGCAGTACTACTTCCACAGATACGCAGTATTTT
.,TRBV27,.,TRBJ2-3,CASRTWRGPDTQYF,TGTGCCAGCAGGACATGGAGGGGGCCAGATACGCAGTATTTT
TRBD1,TRBV20-1,.,TRBJ1-6,CSARARGENSPLHF,TGCAGTGCTAGAGCCAGGGGGGAGAATTCACCCCTCCACTTT
.,TRBV5-1,many,TRBJ2-2,CASTDLQAADLTGELFF,TGCGCCAGCACCGATTTACAAGCGGCAGATCTCACCGGGGAGCTGTTTTTT
TRBD1,TRBV7-2,many,TRBJ2-1,CASSLGDRSSYNEQFF,TGTGCCAGCAGCTTAGGGGACAGGAGCTCCTACAATGAGCAGTTCTTC
.,TRBV6-5,.,TRBJ1-5,CASSYGSENQPQHF,TGTGCCAGCAGTTACGGGTCAGAGAATCAGCCCCAGCATTTT
.,TRBV7-9,few,TRBJ2-1,CASSPLAPSSYNEQFF,TGTGCCAGCAGCCCGCTAGCGCCTAGCTCCTACAATGAGCAGTTCTTC
TRBD2,TRBV20-1,many,TRBJ2-7,CRGGLVADEQYF,TGCAGGGGAGGACTAGTAGCTGACGAGCAGTACTTC
.,TRBV5-1,.,TRBJ1-2,CASSLNPGDPEYGYTF,TGCGCCAGCAGCTTGAATCCGGGGGATCCAGAATATGGCTACACCTTC
TRBD1,TRBV25-1,few,TRBJ2-2,CASRRTGGIGTGELFF,TGTGCCAGCAGGAGGACAGGGGGGATCGGCACCGGGGAGCTGTTTTTT
.,TRBV12-3/TRBV12-4,many,TRBJ2-2,CASSPIRNGELFF,TGTGCCAGCAGTCCAATAAGAAACGGGGAGCTGTTTTTT
.,TRBV5-1,many,TRBJ2-5,CASSLYRARETQYF,TGCGCCAGCAGCTTGTACAGGGCTCGAGAGACCCAGTACTTC
TRBD2,TRBV28,many,TRBJ2-1,CASRPLPGLAAGEQFF,TGTGCCAGCAGACCCCTCCCGGGACTAGCGGCAGGTGAGCAGTTCTTC
TRBD1,TRBV5-1,.,TRBJ1-2,CASSSGQGADGYTF,TGCGCCAGCAGCTCGGGACAGGGGGCTGATGGCTACACCTTC
TRBD2,TRBV20-1,many,TRBJ2-7,CSVRGRTSTLGEQYF,TGCAGTGTTCGCGGAAGGACTAGCACATTAGGCGAGCAGTACTTC
.,TRBV7-7,.,TRBJ2-7,CASSLGDSYVQYF,TGTGCTAGCAGCTTGGGGGACTCCTACGTGCAGTACTTC
.,TRBV5-1,.,TRBJ2-7,CASSTWDAAYEQYF,TGCGCCAGCAGCACCTGGGACGCGGCCTACGAGCAGTACTTC
.,TRBV27,.,TRBJ2-1,CASSLGWRDEQFF,TGTGCCAGCAGTCTCGGTTGGAGGGATGAGCAGTTCTTC
.,TRBV5-1,few,TRBJ2-5,CASSMTQETQYF,TGCGCCAGCAGCATGACCCAAGAGACCCAGTACTTC
TRBD2,TRBV28,few,TRBJ2-1,CASKLAGGHYNEQFF,TGTGCCAGCAAGTTGGCGGGAGGCCACTACAATGAGCAGTTCTTC